The T cell receptor (beta chain) described here comes from a study of circulating and synovial CD4+ cells in juvenile arthritis. Overall study findings and caveats: These repertoires were less diverse than bulk blood CD4 repertoires.

This CDR3 region has 17 residues. The germline V gene encodes CDR1 SGHRS and CDR2 YFSETQ. With respect to this clone: Its specificity is unknown. Germline is not matched at one junction end, which may reflect a read error.

TCRdb keeps only in-frame clones here, not all; method: immunoSEQ multiplex PCR. In the table there are over 11,000 clones, 75% to 90% of which are singletons. This clonotype originated in a human patient with juvenile idiopathic arthritis. Some clones in this sample may be carry-over from other donors' samples. Source material: CD4+ T cells from synovial fluid. The chain couples TRBV5-1 to TRBJ2-3; TRBD2 matches at 15 bases. The CDR3 DNA is TGCGCCAGCCGGGGACTAGCGGGGGGTCATAGCACAGATGCGCAGTATTTT. As protein: CASRGLAGGHSTDAQYF.